The 4 T cell receptor beta chains given below trace back to one sample, sequenced in a study of shared clonotypes between healthy human individuals. The protocol was immunoSEQ multiplex PCR, while the TCRdb copy is restricted to in-frame clones and leaves out a portion. The sample records 2 million to 2.5 million clones, 85% to 95% being singletons. Sequenced sample: naive CD4+ T cells from PBMCs. Sample subset: CD45RA+ positively selected. The receptors come from a man aged 18 to 29 in good health. Some clones in this sample may be carry-over from other donors' samples.

V gene TRBV7-8 combines with J gene TRBJ2-7; the D gene could be TRBD1 or TRBD2 (5 bases each). CDR1 and CDR2 from the germline V gene are SGHVS and FQNEAQ. CDR3 size: 14 residues. The V and J ends lost 3 bases and 1 base respectively, with 10 bases between them. The CDR3 sequence is CASSFRDGSYEQYF. The CDR3 DNA follows: TGTGCCAGCAGCTTCCGGGACGGTTCCTACGAGCAGTACTTC.

The J gene is TRBJ2-7, the V gene TRBV19; D is undetermined. The CDR3 length is 13 residues. Germline loops: CDR1 LNHDA, CDR2 SQIVND (reference sequence). The V and J ends lost 4 bases and 6 bases respectively, with 13 bases between them. DNA of the CDR3: TGTGCCAGTAGTAATCCCCCCCTCTCCGAGCAGTACTTC. Translated, it gives CASSNPPLSEQYF.

This sequence joins TRBV5-4 and TRBJ1-4; TRBD1 might be the D (5 bases). V gave up 9 bases and J gave up 2 bases, with 11 bases separating them. CDR1 is SGHNT and CDR2 is YYREEE in the germline V gene (reference sequence). The CDR3 covers 13 residues. CDR3 sequence: CATTRGTNEKLFF. CDR3 nucleotides: TGTGCCACTACTAGGGGCACTAATGAAAAACTGTTTTTT.

V usage is TRBV4-2 and J usage is TRBJ2-3; D may be TRBD2 (6 bases). This CDR3 region has 18 residues. Trimming pared 2 bases from V and 6 bases from J, leaving 24 bases between. Germline CDR1 LGHNA, CDR2 YNFKEQ. The CDR3 coding sequence is TGTGCCAGCAGCCAACAAGCAGCTGGACTAAGGGCGAGGGATACGCAGTATTTT. Amino acid sequence: CASSQQAAGLRARDTQYF.